The T cell receptor beta chain under discussion was sequenced for a study of blood T cell repertoires in COVID-19. Profiling relied on immunoSEQ multiplex PCR, and the TCRdb table lists in-frame clones only, not all of them. The sample comprises around 400,000 clones, about 87% of which are singletons, and 8.5% to 12% rests with the top ten. This CDR3 has 13 amino acids. V lost 0 bases to trimming and J lost 6 bases, with 10 bases between them. Germline V lookup: CDR1 SGHNT, CDR2 YYREEE (reference sequence). The sample taken for sequencing was peripheral blood. This sequence joins TRBV5-4 and TRBJ2-7, with D perhaps matching TRBD1 (5 bases). This TCR was sampled from a woman aged 30 to 39 with COVID-19, enrolled during active disease. CDR3: CASSLVGVREQYF. In nucleotides, the CDR3 is TGTGCCAGCAGCTTGGTAGGGGTACGCGAGCAGTACTTC.